This T cell receptor beta chain was identified during a study of T cells in Graves' hyperthyroidism and ophthalmopathy. This clonotype has more than one count but fewer than ten. Its target is not known. General observations from the study: Ophthalmopathy and stable hyperthyroidism were told apart by a 13 V-J model.

Amplification targeted TCR beta CDR3 regions from RNA transcripts. In the first-round RT-PCR of the TCR CDR3, the HTBI primer set was used. TCRdb reprocessed the multiplex PCR reads via MiXCR and lists one record per CDR3 protein. The table includes a few hundred thousand distinct CDR3 sequences, about a sixth detected once. The hyperthyroidism patients had all been newly diagnosed, and their disease duration was under 2 months. Their ages ranged from 18 to 65 years. Those patients with uncontrolled infection, other autoimmune disease, pregnancy or lactation were excluded. The length of the CDR3 is 13 residues. Germline CDR1 MNHEY, CDR2 SVGEGT. The V end lost 7 bases, the J end lost 8 bases, and 18 bases lay between the germline ends.

The genes are TRBV6-2 or TRBV6-3 and TRBJ2-7; D is ambiguous. The TCR comes from a young woman with Graves' hyperthyroidism. Input material: blood. CDR3 sequence reads: CASNPVKATQQYF. The DNA for the CDR3 is TGTGCCAGCAACCCGGTAAAAGCTACGCAGCAGTACTTC.